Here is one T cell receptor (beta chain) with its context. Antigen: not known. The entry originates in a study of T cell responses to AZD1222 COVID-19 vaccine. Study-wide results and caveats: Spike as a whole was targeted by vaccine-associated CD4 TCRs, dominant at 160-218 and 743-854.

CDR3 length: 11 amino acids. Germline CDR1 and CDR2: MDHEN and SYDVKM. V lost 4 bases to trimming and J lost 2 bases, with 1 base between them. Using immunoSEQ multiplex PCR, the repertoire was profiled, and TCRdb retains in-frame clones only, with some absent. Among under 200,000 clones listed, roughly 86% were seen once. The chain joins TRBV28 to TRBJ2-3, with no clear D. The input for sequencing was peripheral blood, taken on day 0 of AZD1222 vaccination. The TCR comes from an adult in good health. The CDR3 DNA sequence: TGTGCCAGCAGTTCCACAGATACGCAGTATTTT. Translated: CASSSTDTQYF.